Below, 16 T cell receptor beta chains from the same sample are listed, as sequenced in a study of PD-L1 blockade in urothelial cancer. Time point here: peripheral blood 6 weeks after treatment start. Measured with immunoSEQ multiplex PCR; TCRdb has only the in-frame clones, and not every one. The table records some 120,000 clones, about 89% of them present only once. The specimen comprised PBMCs, sampled around atezolizumab (anti-PD-L1) treatment. The origin of the receptors is a man aged 60-69 years with urothelial cancer.

Notes on this clone: Other DNA variants within this sample encode the same CDR3. This CDR3 is CASSLVADSYNEQFF. The CDR3 DNA follows: TGCGCCAGCAGCTTGGTTGCGGATTCCTACAATGAGCAGTTCTTC. The chain uses TRBV5-1 and TRBJ2-1, with unresolved D. V lost 0 bases and J lost 1, with 8 bases in between. The germline V gene encodes CDR1 SGHRS and CDR2 YFSETQ. The CDR3 contains 15 residues.

The J gene is TRBJ2-2, the V gene TRBV28; possibly TRBD2 for D (6 bases). Germline lookup yields CDR1 MDHEN and CDR2 SYDVKM. V lost 6 bases and J lost 5, with 13 bases in between. This CDR3 contains 14 residues. CDR3 DNA: TGTGCCAGCAGCCAGGGAGGAGGGACCGGGGAGCTGTTTTTT. Translated, it gives CASSQGGGTGELFF.

The CDR3 sequence: CASSSLGQGANTEAFF. The CDR3 DNA reads as TGTGCCAGCAGCTCCTTAGGTCAGGGGGCGAACACTGAAGCTTTCTTT. The genes are TRBV12-1 and TRBJ1-1; the D call of TRBD1 is as the table states it, not checked on the DNA. TRBV12-1 is termed a pseudogene. The CDR3 consists of 16 residues.

J is TRBJ2-3 and V is TRBV11-3; 7 bases match TRBD1. CDR3 length: 15 residues. Germline-derived CDR1 and CDR2 are SGHNT and YENEEA. Trimming at V came to 3 bases and at J to 5 bases, leaving 8 bases not matched to a gene. The CDR3 loop is CASSFKTGRGDTQYF. CDR3 nucleotides: TGTGCCAGCAGCTTCAAGACAGGGAGAGGAGATACGCAGTATTTT.

The rearrangement links TRBV20-1 to TRBJ2-3; D is unclear. CDR1 and CDR2 from the germline V gene are DFQATT and SNEGSKA (reference sequence). V was shortened by 6 bases and J by 6 bases, with 7 bases between the two germline ends. The CDR3 runs to 10 residues. The CDR3 region has the DNA TGCAGTGCCCCTCGGGATACGCAGTATTTT. It translates to CSAPRDTQYF.

This chain joins TRBV11-2 and TRBJ1-1, with TRBD1 identical over 8 bases. Germline trimming cut 4 bases from V and 1 base from J; bases unmatched to any gene: 5. Germline V lookup: CDR1 SGHAT, CDR2 FQNNGV. The CDR3 runs to 15 residues. The CDR3 coding sequence is TGTGCCAGCAGCTCCTCAGGGGGCTGGAACACTGAAGCTTTCTTT. Amino acid sequence: CASSSSGGWNTEAFF.

The gene calls are TRBV7-2 and TRBJ2-1; 11 bases line up with TRBD2. J was trimmed by 4 bases and V by 1 base; bases with no gene match: 6. Germline CDR1 reads SGHTA; CDR2 reads FQGNSA. The CDR3 covers 17 residues. The CDR3 protein is CASSLVSSGGQYNEQFF. The CDR3 nucleotides read TGTGCCAGCAGCTTAGTATCTAGCGGGGGGCAGTACAATGAGCAGTTCTTC.

The chain has TRBV5-4 and TRBJ1-2; 7 positions agree with TRBD1. The trim removed 4 bases at V and 2 bases at J, leaving 5 bases unmatched. Germline V gives CDR1 SGHNT, CDR2 YYREEE (reference sequence). The CDR3 sequence is 14 residues long. CDR3 residues: CASSPGQANYGYTF. CDR3 DNA sequence: TGTGCCAGCAGCCCCGGACAGGCGAACTATGGCTACACCTTC.

The rearrangement joins TRBV5-1 to TRBJ2-7, with 7 bases fitting TRBD1. The germline V gene encodes CDR1 SGHRS and CDR2 YFSETQ. With V trimmed by 2 bases and J by 5 bases, 10 bases remained unmatched. This CDR3 region has 15 residues. CDR3 DNA: TGCGCCAGCAGCTTCAACAGGGGTGGGGTGGACGAGCAGTACTTC. Residues: CASSFNRGGVDEQYF.

This chain joins TRBV6-5 and TRBJ1-4, with TRBD1 matching over 10 bases. Trimming removed 4 bases from V and 2 bases from J; junction bases left unmatched: 1. Per the germline V gene, CDR1 is MNHEY and CDR2 is SVGAGI. This CDR3 has 15 residues. The CDR3 loop reads CASSLTGGTNEKLFF. The CDR3 DNA is TGTGCCAGCAGTTTGACAGGGGGCACTAATGAAAAACTGTTTTTT.

This rearrangement joins TRBV19 to TRBJ1-5; a weak D match, TRBD1 (6 bases). Trimming shortened V by 6 bases and J by 3 bases, and 15 bases separated the two germline ends. The CDR3 is 15 residues long. CDR1 and CDR2 from the germline V gene are LNHDA and SQIVND (reference sequence). CDR3 sequence (DNA): TGTGCCAGTAGCCTGGGGGACACCCCCAATCAGCCCCAGCATTTT. Protein: CASSLGDTPNQPQHF.

The chain combines TRBV29-1 with TRBJ2-7; TRBD2 is a possible D gene (6 bases). The germline gives CDR1 SQVTM, CDR2 ANQGSEA. With 0 bases removed from V and 4 bases from J, the gap between germline ends came to 13 bases. This CDR3 is 14 amino acids long. The CDR3 here is CSVEDRGTGYEQYF. For the CDR3, the DNA is TGCAGCGTTGAAGATCGCGGGACCGGGTACGAGCAGTACTTC.

The J gene is TRBJ1-4, the V gene TRBV10-3, with D perhaps TRBD1 (6 bases). CDR3 size: 15 residues. Germline V gene data show CDR1 as ENHRY and CDR2 as SYGVKD. V was cut by 2 bases and J by 3 bases, with 10 bases left in between. CDR3 loop: CAISETDRPNEKLFF. CDR3 DNA sequence: TGTGCCATCAGTGAGACCGACAGGCCTAATGAAAAACTGTTTTTT.

V is TRBV2 and J is TRBJ1-1; D remains ambiguous. CDR3 size: 13 residues. Germline CDR1 reads SNHLY; CDR2 reads FYNNEI. V was pared by 6 bases and J by 6 bases, with 14 bases between. CDR3 nucleotides: TGTGCCAGCAGCGCCGTCTCGCTACCTGAAGCTTTCTTT. Its protein is CASSAVSLPEAFF.

This chain connects TRBV11-3 to TRBJ2-1; 10 nucleotides align to TRBD2. Trimming took 4 bases from V and 5 from J; bases not matched to a gene: 14. Germline CDR1 is SGHNT and CDR2 is YENEEA. The length of the CDR3 is 18 residues. The CDR3: CASSSSRGAGGAHNEQFF. The CDR3 region has the DNA TGTGCCAGCAGCTCCTCCCGGGGAGCGGGAGGGGCACACAATGAGCAGTTCTTC.

V usage is TRBV9 and J usage is TRBJ2-3, with TRBD2 identical over 9 bases. Looked up from germline, CDR1 is SGDLS and CDR2 is YYNGEE. V lost 0 bases, J lost 2 bases, and 4 bases stayed unmatched. This CDR3 is 16 amino acids long. The CDR3 DNA reads TGTGCCAGCAGCGTAGAGGTAGCGGGAGCCACAGATACGCAGTATTTT. This encodes CASSVEVAGATDTQYF.